This entry lists 27 T cell receptor beta chains sequenced from one sample in a study of cytomegalovirus exposure and HLA in healthy donors. It was with 60 Vbeta and 13 Jbeta primers that the PCR ran. Clones were read by immunoSEQ multiplex PCR, and TCRdb kept only the in-frame ones, dropping some. The table has about 120,000 clones, approximately 74% seen once. Sequencing was performed on PBMCs. The receptors shown here come from a woman aged 40 to 50 in good health and CMV-seropositive.

This sequence joins TRBV18 and TRBJ1-4, with D possibly TRBD1 on 5 matching bases. Germline CDR1 and CDR2: KGHSH and LQKENI. CDR3 size: 14 residues. Between the trimmed V and J ends, which lost 2 bases and 2 bases, there was a span of 6 bases. DNA for the CDR3: TGTGCCAGCTCACCAGGACACACTAATGAAAAACTGTTTTTT. This encodes CASSPGHTNEKLFF.

V gene TRBV7-9 combines with J gene TRBJ2-5, with a possible D match to TRBD1 (6 bases). The J call may be in error: the DNA end matches TRBJ2-7 better. Germline V gene sequence: CDR1 SEHNR, CDR2 FQNEAQ (reference sequence). The CDR3 spans 14 residues. As DNA, the CDR3 is TGTGCCAGCAGTTTACAGGGAAGTCCCTACGAGCAGTACTTC. Protein: CASSLQGSPYEQYF.

The chain joins TRBV5-5 to TRBJ1-1; 7 positions agree with TRBD1. V lost 2 bases to trimming and J lost 5 bases; unmatched junction nucleotides: 12. Per germline, CDR1 SGHKS and CDR2 YYEKEE (reference sequence). This CDR3 has 16 amino acids. CDR3 DNA: TGTGCCAGCAGCTTTACCCCGACAGGGCCTTGGACTGAAGCTTTCTTT. This gives the protein CASSFTPTGPWTEAFF.

Only a few counts were recorded for this clone. The chain is built from TRBV6-1 and TRBJ1-4; TRBD1 aligns across 9 bases. Germline V gene lookup returns CDR1 MNHNS and CDR2 SASEGT. The V segment lost 4 bases and the J segment 5 bases; nucleotides outside the gene matches: 11. The CDR3 has 17 amino acids. CDR3 DNA sequence: TGTGCCAGCAGTGCCGGGACAGGGTGGATAAAGAATGAAAAACTGTTTTTT. Protein: CASSAGTGWIKNEKLFF.

This clone was counted between two and nine times. The chain employs TRBV7-6 and TRBJ1-3; no clear D. This CDR3 has 15 residues. The germline gives CDR1 SGHVS, CDR2 FNYEAQ. Trimming pared 2 bases from V and 4 bases from J, leaving 12 bases between. This chain's CDR3 is CASSLNQVLGNTIYF. CDR3 in DNA: TGTGCCAGCAGCTTAAATCAGGTTCTGGGAAACACCATATATTTT. Full variable domain (rest looked up from reference TRBV7-6 and TRBJ1-3): GAGVSQSPRYKVTKRGQDVALRCDPISGHVSLYWYRQALGQGPEFLTYFNYEAQQDKSGLPNDRFSAERPEGSISTLTIQRTEQRDSAMYRCASSLNQVLGNTIYFGEGSWLTVV.

The chain recombines TRBV4-2 with TRBJ2-5; the match to TRBD2 covers 8 bases. CDR1 is LGHNA and CDR2 is YNFKEQ in the germline V gene. The CDR3 consists of 17 residues. Trimming removed 2 bases from V and 2 bases from J; junction bases left unmatched: 10. DNA of the CDR3: TGTGCCAGCAGCCAATCGGGAGGGACACCCAGTCAAGAGACCCAGTACTTC. This translates into CASSQSGGTPSQETQYF.

The J gene is TRBJ2-1, the V gene TRBV13; 12 nucleotides match TRBD2. The CDR3 has 18 residues. The junction had 5 bases not matched to a gene; V was cut back by 2 bases and J by 0 bases. Germline V CDR1 and CDR2: PRHDT, FYEKMQ (reference sequence). CDR3 in amino acids: CASSLLAGGPGSYNEQFF. Written as DNA, the CDR3 is TGTGCCAGCAGCTTACTAGCGGGGGGGCCCGGCTCCTACAATGAGCAGTTCTTC.

The rearrangement uses TRBV2 and TRBJ1-1; D perhaps matches TRBD1 (5 bases). V lost 6 bases to trimming and J lost 1 base, with 18 bases between them. CDR3 length: 16 residues. CDR1 is SNHLY and CDR2 is FYNNEI in the germline V gene. The CDR3 protein is CASRESRVVANTEAFF. CDR3 nucleotides: TGTGCCAGCAGGGAAAGCAGGGTCGTAGCGAACACTGAAGCTTTCTTT.

The rearrangement links TRBV6-4 to TRBJ2-3; TRBD2 agrees at 10 bases. The CDR3 has 17 residues. V lost 0 bases, J lost 6 bases, and 9 bases stayed unmatched. The germline CDR1 and CDR2 sequences are MRHNA and SNTAGT. Written as DNA, the CDR3 is TGTGCCAGCAGTGACTCGATAGCGGGGGGCAATGTCGATACGCAGTATTTT. This gives the protein CASSDSIAGGNVDTQYF.

Concerning this clone itself: Germline is not matched at one junction end, which may reflect a read error. The rearrangement uses TRBV7-9 and TRBJ2-7; 9 bases map to TRBD2. There are 12 residues in the CDR3. Germline V gives CDR1 SEHNR, CDR2 FQNEAQ (reference sequence). This chain's CDR3 is CSSSRGSGGQYF. CDR3 nucleotide sequence: TGTTCCAGCAGCCGAGGTAGCGGGGGGCAGTACTTC.

This clone was counted a few times. V usage is TRBV5-1 and J usage is TRBJ1-1, with D possibly matching TRBD1 (5 bases). The V end lost 2 bases, the J end lost 0 bases, and 14 bases lay between the germline ends. The CDR3 runs 16 residues. The germline CDR1 and CDR2 sequences are SGHRS and YFSETQ. Written as DNA, the CDR3 is TGCGCCAGCAGCTTAATTGGCGGGACGATGAACACTGAAGCTTTCTTT. Translated: CASSLIGGTMNTEAFF. The full variable domain, its missing parts supplied by reference TRBV5-1 and TRBJ1-1, is KAGVTQTPRYLIKTRGQQVTLSCSPISGHRSVSWYQQTPGQGLQFLFEYFSETQRNKGNFPGRFSGRQFSNSRSEMNVSTLELGDSALYLCASSLIGGTMNTEAFFGQGTRLTVV.

The chain uses TRBV28 and TRBJ1-1; D may be TRBD1 (5 bases). The V and J ends lost 6 bases and 0 bases respectively, with 20 bases between them. The CDR3 is 17 residues long. Germline V gene lookup returns CDR1 MDHEN and CDR2 SYDVKM. The CDR3 DNA follows: TGTGCCAGCAGGAATTGGCAGGGAGGGTTTCTGAACACTGAAGCTTTCTTT. The encoded protein is CASRNWQGGFLNTEAFF.

This chain links TRBV10-2 with TRBJ1-2, with D unclear. Germline assignment: CDR1 WSHSY and CDR2 SAAADI. This CDR3 region has 17 residues. V shed 4 bases and J shed 4 bases, with 22 bases lying between them. The CDR3 nucleotides are TGCGCCAGCAGTGGGCCCTCCTCAGAGTCTGGCGGCTATGGCTACACCTTC. Residues: CASSGPSSESGGYGYTF.

This chain uses TRBV9 with TRBJ2-1; TRBD2 might be the D (5 bases). This CDR3 is built from 16 residues. The ends were cut back, 0 bases at V and 5 bases at J, with 15 bases in the middle. Germline lookup yields CDR1 SGDLS and CDR2 YYNGEE. CDR3 DNA: TGTGCCAGCAGCGTAGTCGCACTAGATTCCCACAATGAGCAGTTCTTC. This gives the protein CASSVVALDSHNEQFF.

This chain links TRBV15 with TRBJ2-7; 11 positions agree with TRBD1. In germline, CDR1 is LNHNV, CDR2 YYDKDF (reference sequence). The CDR3 is made up of 16 amino acids. V shed 4 bases, J shed 0 bases, and the junction held 5 bases outside the gene matches. CDR3 region: CATSTDRGPASYEQYF. DNA for the CDR3: TGTGCCACCAGCACGGACAGGGGGCCGGCCTCCTACGAGCAGTACTTC.

The chain is built from TRBV2 and TRBJ2-1, with 12 nucleotides matching TRBD1. Germline V gene sequence: CDR1 SNHLY, CDR2 FYNNEI. This CDR3 is 13 amino acids long. With V trimmed by 8 bases and J by 8 bases, 4 bases remained unmatched. The CDR3 sequence: CASVWDRGHEQFF. CDR3 bases: TGTGCCAGCGTTTGGGACAGGGGGCATGAGCAGTTCTTC.

The V and J genes are TRBV5-1 and TRBJ2-7; 12 nucleotides agree with TRBD2. CDR1 and CDR2 from the germline V gene are SGHRS and YFSETQ. V lost 4 bases, J lost 2 bases, and 4 bases stayed unmatched. CDR3 size: 15 residues. CDR3 nucleotides: TGCGCCAGCAGCGCGGGACTAGCGGGCCCCTACGAGCAGTACTTC. As protein: CASSAGLAGPYEQYF.

The gene calls are TRBV5-1 and TRBJ1-3, with D possibly matching TRBD1 (5 bases). Looked up from germline, CDR1 is SGHRS and CDR2 is YFSETQ. V lost 4 bases to trimming and J lost 7 bases, with 15 bases between them. The CDR3 runs 14 residues. CDR3 DNA: TGCGCCAGCAGCGTTGACGGGACTTTTAACACCATATATTTT. Protein product: CASSVDGTFNTIYF.

The J gene is TRBJ2-2, the V gene TRBV4-1, with no clear D. The CDR3 consists of 13 residues. Trimming removed 8 bases at V and 5 bases at J, with 12 bases between. CDR1 is MGHRA, CDR2 YSYEKL, per germline. The chain's CDR3 is CASYSSATGELFF. The CDR3 DNA reads TGCGCCAGCTACTCATCAGCGACCGGGGAGCTGTTTTTT.

This rearrangement joins TRBV25-1 to TRBJ2-3; TRBD2 agrees at 12 bases. The CDR3 contains 13 residues. Germline V gene sequence: CDR1 MGHDK, CDR2 SYGVNS. V lost 2 bases, J lost 14 bases, and 5 bases stayed unmatched. CDR3: CASSEASSGRAYF. The CDR3 DNA reads TGTGCCAGCAGTGAAGCCTCTAGCGGGAGGGCGTATTTT.

A few counts support this clone. One end of the junction fails to match germline, which may point to a read error. V is TRBV6-5 and J is TRBJ2-7; TRBD1 agrees at 7 bases. The CDR3 consists of 12 residues. From germline, CDR1 is MNHEY and CDR2 SVGAGI. CDR3 loop: CASSSSGTEMRF. In DNA form, the CDR3 reads TGTGCCAGCAGTTCGTCCGGGACAGAAATGCGTTTC.

This clone showed up just a few times. The gene calls are TRBV4-1 and TRBJ2-4, with 7 bases lining up with TRBD1. V lost 1 base and J lost 1; bases outside the gene matches: 4. CDR1 and CDR2 from the germline V gene are MGHRA and YSYEKL. CDR3 length: 16 residues. The CDR3 loop is CASSQGQGNAKNIQYF. The DNA of the CDR3 is TGCGCCAGCAGCCAAGGACAGGGCAATGCCAAAAACATTCAGTACTTC.

The chain uses TRBV4-2 and TRBJ1-1; D unresolved. Trimming took off 8 bases at V and 4 bases at J, with 8 bases between the two ends. From germline, CDR1 is LGHNA and CDR2 YNFKEQ. This CDR3 comprises 11 residues. CDR3 in amino acids: CASGRGTEAFF. CDR3 sequence (DNA): TGTGCCAGCGGGCGGGGCACTGAAGCTTTCTTT.

The CDR3 here is CASSSYRNTEAFF. CDR3 DNA sequence: TGTGCCAGCAGCAGCTACAGGAACACTGAAGCTTTCTTT. This chain joins TRBV9 and TRBJ1-1; D not certain. This CDR3 contains 13 residues. Between the trimmed V and J ends, which lost 4 bases and 1 base, there was a span of 8 bases. CDR1 is SGDLS and CDR2 is YYNGEE in the germline V gene.

The J gene is TRBJ2-7, the V gene TRBV4-3, with 10 bases identical to TRBD1. Per germline, CDR1 LGHNA and CDR2 YSLEER. The J segment lost 4 bases and the V segment lost 4 bases, leaving 7 bases of the junction unmatched. The CDR3 sequence is 15 residues long. CDR3 in amino acids: CASSRSSGQGYEQYF. The CDR3 DNA sequence: TGCGCCAGCAGCCGATCCTCGGGACAGGGGTACGAGCAGTACTTC.

The chain joins TRBV6-1 to TRBJ2-7; unclear D gene. V was pared by 5 bases and J by 0 bases, with 5 bases between. This CDR3 is 12 amino acids long. The germline gives CDR1 MNHNS, CDR2 SASEGT. For the CDR3, the DNA is TGTGCCAGCAGTCCCGGCTCCTACGAGCAGTACTTC. As protein: CASSPGSYEQYF.

The chain uses TRBV4-3 and TRBJ1-3, with unresolved D. Germline CDR1 reads LGHNA; CDR2 reads YSLEER. CDR3 length equals 14 residues. V was pared by 1 base and J by 0 bases, with 4 bases between. This CDR3 reads CASSQGSSGNTIYF. The CDR3 coding sequence is TGCGCCAGCAGCCAAGGTAGCTCTGGAAACACCATATATTTT.